The clone carrying this T cell receptor (beta chain) occurred a few times. Germline V gene data show CDR1 as SGHNT and CDR2 as YYREEE (reference sequence). The CDR3 has 14 residues. V trimming: 2 bases; J trimming: 6 bases; junction bases outside the gene matches: 4. This sample is part of a study of blood T cell repertoires in COVID-19. On the study more broadly: Specimens from acute and convalescent COVID-19 originated in the United States, Italy and Spain.

As processed by the authors: Amplified reference gene primers provided the basis for estimating nucleated cell counts. Some clones are missing from TCRdb's copy, which holds only in-frame ones; the method was immunoSEQ multiplex PCR. The V and J calls and clone size come from that table; D and trimming were worked out from the DNA. The sample contains some 65,000 clones, around 86% of which appear only once. The TCR originated in a man aged 80 or over with acute or convalescent COVID-19. V usage is TRBV5-4 and J usage is TRBJ1-4, with TRBD1 matching over 7 bases. The sequenced material came from peripheral blood. The CDR3 DNA follows: TGTGCCAGCAGCTTAAGGGACAGAGATGAAAAACTGTTTTTT. It specifies CASSLRDRDEKLFF.